The 27 T cell receptor beta chains listed next were all sequenced from one sample in a study of cytomegalovirus exposure and HLA in healthy donors. A multiplex PCR was run with 60 Vbeta primers and 13 Jbeta primers. Clones were sequenced by immunoSEQ multiplex PCR, and TCRdb holds only the in-frame ones, with some missing. Here the sample spans around 150,000 clones, approximately 79% being singletons. Sequenced material: PBMCs. These receptors were taken from a male donor in good health and CMV-seronegative.

The chain couples TRBV9 to TRBJ1-2; D is unresolved. The germline V gene encodes CDR1 SGDLS and CDR2 YYNGEE. Trimming left V 3 bases short and J 4 bases short, with 7 bases between. There are 12 residues in the CDR3. This CDR3 reads CASSGYSYGYTF. The CDR3 nucleotides read TGTGCCAGCAGCGGTTACAGCTATGGCTACACCTTC.

The chain recombines TRBV2 with TRBJ2-1; 7 nucleotides agree with TRBD1. The V and J ends lost 8 bases and 2 bases, in that order; junction bases with no gene match: 6. This CDR3 region has 14 residues. CDR1 and CDR2 (germline): SNHLY, FYNNEI. The CDR3 DNA sequence: TGTGCCAGCGCCGGGACAGAGACCTACAATGAGCAGTTCTTC. Protein: CASAGTETYNEQFF.

The rearrangement joins TRBV9 to TRBJ2-1; 16 nucleotides align to TRBD2. Germline loops: CDR1 SGDLS, CDR2 YYNGEE. This CDR3 spans 18 amino acids. V lost 3 bases to trimming and J lost 3 bases; unmatched junction nucleotides: 6. The CDR3, as DNA: TGTGCCAGCAGCGGGGGACTAGCGGGAGGGCCGCTCTACAATGAGCAGTTCTTC. It specifies CASSGGLAGGPLYNEQFF.

This clone was recorded only once. The chain is built from TRBV7-2 and TRBJ2-3; 12 bases agree with TRBD2. The CDR3 contains 16 residues. Per the germline V gene, CDR1 is SGHTA and CDR2 is FQGNSA. Unmatched junction bases numbered 4, after V lost 6 bases and J lost 0 bases. This CDR3 is CASSPGLAGSTDTQYF. CDR3 bases: TGTGCCAGCAGTCCCGGACTAGCGGGAAGCACAGATACGCAGTATTTT. The full variable domain, with the rest looked up from reference TRBV7-2 and TRBJ2-3, is GAGVSQSPSNKVTEKGKDVELRCDPISGHTALYWYRQSLGQGLEFLIYFQGNSAPDKSGLPSDRFSAERTGGSVSTLTIQRTQQEDSAVYLCASSPGLAGSTDTQYFGPGTRLTVL.

V gene TRBV19 combines with J gene TRBJ2-5; 11 nucleotides agree with TRBD1. The CDR3 spans 14 residues. Germline V gives CDR1 LNHDA, CDR2 SQIVND (reference sequence). V trimming: 6 bases; J trimming: 4 bases; junction bases outside the gene matches: 4. The CDR3 nucleotides read TGTGCCAGTAGCCCTGGGACAGGGGGAGAGACCCAGTACTTC. As protein: CASSPGTGGETQYF.

This chain joins TRBV6-1 and TRBJ1-1, with TRBD1 identical over 9 bases. V lost 4 bases to trimming and J lost 3 bases; unmatched junction nucleotides: 6. This CDR3 is 15 amino acids long. Germline loops: CDR1 MNHNS, CDR2 SASEGT. In nucleotides, the CDR3 is TGTGCCAGCAGTGTAACGGACAGGGGCTACACTGAAGCTTTCTTT. Residues: CASSVTDRGYTEAFF.

The V call is TRBV28, the J call TRBJ1-1; D is unresolved. Looked up from germline, CDR1 is MDHEN and CDR2 is SYDVKM. The V end was cut by 3 bases, the J end by 0 bases, with 11 bases between. CDR3 size: 15 residues. The CDR3 region is CASSLGGRMNTEAFF. CDR3 sequence (DNA): TGTGCCAGCAGTTTGGGAGGACGAATGAACACTGAAGCTTTCTTT.

The genes are TRBV4-1 and TRBJ1-5, with TRBD1 as a possible D gene (5 bases). V shed 0 bases and J shed 9 bases, with 18 bases lying between them. The CDR3 is 16 residues long. Per germline, CDR1 MGHRA and CDR2 YSYEKL. CDR3 sequence: CASSQDTRVTVGPQHF. As DNA, the CDR3 is TGCGCCAGCAGCCAAGATACCAGGGTTACCGTGGGGCCCCAGCATTTT.

The gene calls are TRBV19 and TRBJ2-1, with D uncertain. V dropped 10 bases and J dropped 0 bases, with 16 bases sitting between them. The CDR3 is 15 residues long. Germline lookup yields CDR1 LNHDA and CDR2 SQIVND (reference sequence). CDR3 sequence (DNA): TGTGCCATCGCCCGAACTAATAGCTCCTACAATGAGCAGTTCTTC. This translates into CAIARTNSSYNEQFF.

In this sample, this clone turned up a few times. The rearrangement links TRBV29-1 to TRBJ1-1; the match to TRBD1 covers 7 bases. V was pared by 6 bases and J by 1 base, with 8 bases of the junction left unmatched. This CDR3 comprises 14 residues. Germline assignment: CDR1 SQVTM and CDR2 ANQGSEA. CDR3 nucleotides: TGCAGCGTACGACAGGGAGAGAAGAACACTGAAGCTTTCTTT. This sequence encodes CSVRQGEKNTEAFF. Looking up the rest from reference TRBV29-1 and TRBJ1-1 gives the full variable domain: SAVISQKPSRDICQRGTSLTIQCQVDSQVTMMFWYRQQPGQSLTLIATANQGSEATYESGFVIDKFPISRPNLTFSTLTVSNMSPEDSSIYLCSVRQGEKNTEAFFGQGTRLTVV.

The chain combines TRBV9 with TRBJ1-4; a possible D gene is TRBD1 (6 bases). Per the germline V gene, CDR1 is SGDLS and CDR2 is YYNGEE. The CDR3 is 14 residues long. V was shortened by 3 bases and J by 8 bases, with 14 bases between the two germline ends. The CDR3 loop is CASSAGNTGEKLFF. The DNA for the CDR3 is TGTGCCAGCAGCGCCGGTAACACAGGGGAAAAACTGTTTTTT.

V and J are TRBV7-2 and TRBJ2-1; 7 bases are shared with TRBD1. The CDR3 covers 15 residues. Per the germline V gene, CDR1 is SGHTA and CDR2 is FQGNSA. The trim removed 1 base at V and 8 bases at J, leaving 8 bases unmatched. The CDR3 is CASSLGNRGVDEQFF. In DNA, the CDR3 is TGTGCCAGCAGCTTAGGGAACAGGGGTGTGGATGAGCAGTTCTTC. The full variable domain, rest sourced from reference TRBV7-2 and TRBJ2-1, is GAGVSQSPSNKVTEKGKDVELRCDPISGHTALYWYRQSLGQGLEFLIYFQGNSAPDKSGLPSDRFSAERTGGSVSTLTIQRTQQEDSAVYLCASSLGNRGVDEQFFGPGTRLTVL.

The V call is TRBV18, the J call TRBJ1-3, with D uncertain. The CDR3 contains 15 residues. V lost 3 bases to trimming and J lost 4 bases, with 13 bases between them. Germline CDR1 KGHSH, CDR2 LQKENI. DNA for the CDR3: TGTGCCAGCTCACCTACCTTGCAGATAGGAAACACCATATATTTT. This encodes CASSPTLQIGNTIYF.

V usage is TRBV30 and J usage is TRBJ2-1; 9 positions match TRBD2. The CDR3 extends over 15 amino acids. Germline trimming cut 4 bases from V and 6 bases from J; bases unmatched to any gene: 10. Germline CDR1 and CDR2: GTSNPN and SVGIG (reference sequence). The CDR3 spells CAWNPGLATLNEQFF. The CDR3 DNA sequence: TGTGCCTGGAATCCCGGACTAGCGACTCTCAATGAGCAGTTCTTC.

On this clone itself: Other DNA sequences from this sample encode an identical CDR3 as well. The V gene is TRBV5-1, the J gene TRBJ2-7; 7 nucleotides match TRBD2. V was clipped by 0 bases and J by 1 base; unmatched bases: 1. Germline loops: CDR1 SGHRS, CDR2 YFSETQ. The CDR3 has 14 amino acids. The CDR3 nucleotides read TGCGCCAGCAGCTTGGCGGGGGGATCCTACGAGCAGTACTTC. Its translation: CASSLAGGSYEQYF.

CDR3 sequence reads: CAISVKLAGRSSSYNEQFF. As DNA, the CDR3 is TGTGCCATCAGTGTAAAACTAGCGGGACGGTCGAGCTCCTACAATGAGCAGTTCTTC. The rearrangement uses TRBV10-3 and TRBJ2-1; TRBD2 matches at 10 bases. Looked up from germline, CDR1 is ENHRY and CDR2 is SYGVKD. The V and J ends lost 4 bases and 0 bases, in that order; junction bases with no gene match: 12. The CDR3 is 19 amino acids.

This clone showed up just a few times. The chain carries TRBV5-1 and TRBJ2-5; D might be TRBD1 (6 bases). Trimming took off 0 bases at V and 5 bases at J, with 8 bases between the two ends. Looked up from germline, CDR1 is SGHRS and CDR2 is YFSETQ. The length of the CDR3 is 13 residues. The CDR3 sequence is CASSLARGETQYF. Written as DNA, the CDR3 is TGCGCCAGCAGCTTGGCCAGGGGTGAGACCCAGTACTTC. Combining the CDR3 with reference TRBV5-1 and TRBJ2-5 gives the whole variable domain KAGVTQTPRYLIKTRGQQVTLSCSPISGHRSVSWYQQTPGQGLQFLFEYFSETQRNKGNFPGRFSGRQFSNSRSEMNVSTLELGDSALYLCASSLARGETQYFGPGTRLLVL.

V and J are TRBV7-3 and TRBJ1-6, with D unresolved. Trimming removed 1 base at V and 9 bases at J, with 10 bases between. Germline V gene sequence: CDR1 SGHTA, CDR2 FQGTGA. CDR3 length: 14 residues. CDR3 in amino acids: CASSLNTDASPLHF. Written as DNA, the CDR3 is TGTGCCAGCAGCTTAAATACAGACGCTTCACCCCTCCACTTT. The whole variable domain, remainder taken from reference TRBV7-3 and TRBJ1-6, is GAGVSQTPSNKVTEKGKYVELRCDPISGHTALYWYRQSLGQGPEFLIYFQGTGAADDSGLPNDRFFAVRPEGSVSTLKIQRTERGDSAVYLCASSLNTDASPLHFGNGTRLTVT.

The chain links TRBV2 to TRBJ2-7; D is undetermined. Germline-derived CDR1 and CDR2 are SNHLY and FYNNEI. This CDR3 comprises 11 residues. Trimming took 4 bases from V and 4 from J, leaving 5 bases between them. CDR3 sequence: CASSGPYEQYF. CDR3 nucleotide sequence: TGTGCCAGCAGTGGGCCATACGAGCAGTACTTC.

This clone was detected once. The chain uses TRBV29-1 and TRBJ1-2; D is unclear. The CDR3 is made up of 14 amino acids. Germline V gives CDR1 SQVTM, CDR2 ANQGSEA. Trimming left V 8 bases short and J 4 bases short, with 20 bases between. The CDR3 bases are TGCAGCCCATCCGACTGGCGGTTTTTCTATGGCTACACCTTC. It is translated as CSPSDWRFFYGYTF.

The V gene is TRBV2, the J gene TRBJ1-2, with TRBD1 matching over 8 bases. Germline trimming cut 7 bases from V and 4 bases from J; bases unmatched to any gene: 5. This CDR3 spans 13 amino acids. Per the germline V gene, CDR1 is SNHLY and CDR2 is FYNNEI. CDR3 sequence: CASTGQGIYGYTF. In nucleotides, the CDR3 is TGTGCCAGCACCGGACAGGGAATCTATGGCTACACCTTC.

The chain joins TRBV6-6 to TRBJ1-2; 8 bases are a match to TRBD1. Germline V gene sequence: CDR1 MNHNY, CDR2 SVGAGI (reference sequence). V was pared by 4 bases and J by 3 bases, with 1 base of the junction left unmatched. The length of the CDR3 is 13 residues. In DNA form, the CDR3 reads TGTGCCAGCAGTTGGGGACAGGACTATGGCTACACCTTC. Amino acids: CASSWGQDYGYTF.

The gene calls are TRBV7-2 and TRBJ2-2, with 7 nucleotides matching TRBD1. Germline V lookup: CDR1 SGHTA, CDR2 FQGNSA. The CDR3 loop spans 15 amino acids. V dropped 2 bases and J dropped 4; count of bases not matched to a gene: 4. The CDR3 is CASSLWPGGTGELFF. The CDR3 bases are TGTGCCAGCAGCTTATGGCCAGGGGGCACCGGGGAGCTGTTTTTT. Together with reference TRBV7-2 and TRBJ2-2, the CDR3 gives the full variable domain: GAGVSQSPSNKVTEKGKDVELRCDPISGHTALYWYRQSLGQGLEFLIYFQGNSAPDKSGLPSDRFSAERTGGSVSTLTIQRTQQEDSAVYLCASSLWPGGTGELFFGEGSRLTVL.

The chain combines TRBV27 with TRBJ2-7, with 9 bases aligning to TRBD2. The J segment lost 0 bases and the V segment lost 6 bases, leaving 3 bases of the junction unmatched. Germline V gives CDR1 MNHEY, CDR2 SMNVEV (reference sequence). This CDR3 is built from 14 residues. This chain's CDR3 is CASRLAGSSYEQYF. The CDR3 DNA reads TGTGCCAGCAGGCTAGCGGGGAGCTCCTACGAGCAGTACTTC.

This clone was recorded once. This CDR3 reads CASSAIAGGFHNEQFF. CDR3 in DNA: TGTGCCAGCAGCGCAATAGCGGGAGGGTTCCACAATGAGCAGTTCTTC. The rearrangement joins TRBV2 to TRBJ2-1; TRBD2 matches 11 bases. Losses at the gene ends were 6 bases for V and 5 bases for J; bases not matched to a gene: 9. The CDR3 totals 16 residues. In germline, CDR1 is SNHLY, CDR2 FYNNEI. Full variable domain (rest looked up from reference TRBV2 and TRBJ2-1): EPEVTQTPSHQVTQMGQEVILRCVPISNHLYFYWYRQILGQKVEFLVSFYNNEISEKSEIFDDQFSVERPDGSNFTLKIRSTKLEDSAMYFCASSAIAGGFHNEQFFGPGTRLTVL.

V and J are TRBV9 and TRBJ2-3; 10 nucleotides agree with TRBD2. From germline, CDR1 is SGDLS and CDR2 YYNGEE. V shed 5 bases and J 2 bases; nucleotides not matched to a gene: 5. The CDR3 is made up of 15 amino acids. As DNA, the CDR3 is TGTGCCAGCAGGAGGACTAGCGGTGACACAGATACGCAGTATTTT. Translated: CASRRTSGDTDTQYF.

This chain connects TRBV10-3 to TRBJ2-7, with D tentatively TRBD1 (6 bases). V was trimmed by 6 bases and J by 0 bases, leaving 9 bases between them. This CDR3 spans 13 amino acids. Germline CDR1 reads ENHRY; CDR2 reads SYGVKD. In DNA, the CDR3 is TGTGCCATCAGAACAGGGAGCTCCTACGAGCAGTACTTC. Residues: CAIRTGSSYEQYF.